This TCR beta chain was obtained from a study of regulatory T cells in long-lasting Graves disease. About the study: Less than 3 months of antithyroid drugs had been taken by newly diagnosed Graves' patients. Study-wide points: Preferential use of TRBV28, TRBJ1-2 and TRBJ2-5 was seen in persistent disease.

This clonotype was detected only a few times. The antigen remains unidentified. Relying on iRepertoire HTBI primers and Arm-PCR of CDR3 regions, the team built TCR beta libraries. Each CDR3 protein is one row after TCRdb ran MiXCR on the multiplex PCR reads. The table includes 400,000 to 500,000 distinct CDR3 sequences, around 15% detected once. V was cut by 3 bases and J by 1 base, with 7 bases left in between. Germline lookup yields CDR1 DFQATT and CDR2 SNEGSKA (reference sequence). The CDR3 covers 13 residues. Time point described: newly diagnosed GD, antithyroid drugs for less than 3 months. From RNA extracted from PBMCs, the TCR library was made. The same data also went into a second study, on T cells in Graves' hyperthyroidism and ophthalmopathy.

The chain uses TRBV20-1 and TRBJ1-5; D unclear. The TCR was taken from a woman in her fifties or sixties with Graves disease. The sample consisted of peripheral blood mononuclear cells (PBMCs), taken at new diagnosis, from a patient treated with antithyroid drugs. The CDR3 DNA reads as TGCAGTGCTAGCGCCCAGAGCAATCAGCCCCAGCATTTT. Protein product: CSASAQSNQPQHF.